This T cell receptor beta chain is from a study of T cell responses to AZD1222 COVID-19 vaccine. Study as a whole: Pooled together were second doses at about 4 or about 12 weeks. Study outcomes and limitations: Seropositive AZD1222 recipients at baseline numbered only six or seven. Scientists sampled the repertoires only once the peak T cell response had passed.

A remark on this clone: Its antigen is unknown.

Germline CDR1 is SGHAT and CDR2 is FQNNGV. V dropped 4 bases and J dropped 3 bases, with 15 bases sitting between them. The CDR3 runs 15 residues. Clones were sequenced by immunoSEQ multiplex PCR, and TCRdb holds only the in-frame ones, with some missing. The repertoire holds 85,000 to 110,000 clones, with 90% to 95% as singletons. The origin of this receptor is an adult in good health. This chain links TRBV11-2 with TRBJ1-1; D gene uncertain. The sample here was peripheral blood, taken on day 0 of AZD1222 vaccination. The CDR3: CASSYRRQADTEAFF. The CDR3 region has the DNA TGTGCCAGCAGCTATAGACGGCAGGCGGACACTGAAGCTTTCTTT.